Presented here are 9 T cell receptor beta chains from one specimen sequenced in a study of PD-1 blockade in classical Hodgkin lymphoma. The time point is: cycle 4 day 1 (C4D1), after more than 5 weeks of nivolumab. Relapses following autologous stem cell transplantation were seen in all patients, with brentuximab vedotin exposure varying. The method was immunoSEQ multiplex PCR; TCRdb's version includes in-frame clones alone and lacks a portion of them. This repertoire shows approximately 110,000 clones, roughly nine tenths found once; its top ten account for around 19%. The input for sequencing was peripheral blood mononuclear cells (PBMCs), taken before the fourth cycle of nivolumab. Every receptor here comes from a human donor with classical Hodgkin lymphoma.

This chain uses TRBV7-4 with TRBJ2-7; 12 bases match TRBD2. Germline CDR1 reads SGHVT; CDR2 reads SQSDAQ. The V and J ends lost 4 bases and 7 bases, in that order; junction bases with no gene match: 8. This CDR3 is 15 amino acids long. The CDR3 loop is CASSSSLGLAGEQYF. The CDR3 coding sequence is TGTGCCAGCAGCTCCTCTCTGGGACTAGCGGGTGAGCAGTACTTC.

This clone has only one observation. The rearrangement links TRBV28 to TRBJ2-2, with 9 bases aligning to TRBD1. This CDR3 spans 21 amino acids. Germline values: CDR1 MDHEN, CDR2 SYDVKM. The V segment lost 7 bases and the J segment 0 bases; nucleotides outside the gene matches: 21. The CDR3 sequence is CASTATWGTGTIRANTGELFF. CDR3 in DNA: TGTGCCAGCACCGCAACTTGGGGGACAGGGACTATCCGCGCGAACACCGGGGAGCTGTTTTTT.

The chain joins TRBV4-2 to TRBJ2-7, with 9 bases lining up with TRBD2. This CDR3 contains 16 residues. V lost 4 bases, J lost 3 bases, and 10 bases stayed unmatched. Germline V lookup: CDR1 LGHNA, CDR2 YNFKEQ. The CDR3 loop reads CASSRGREAPGYEQYF. The CDR3 DNA follows: TGTGCCAGCAGCCGCGGGAGGGAGGCCCCCGGCTACGAGCAGTACTTC.

The chain couples TRBV10-3 to TRBJ1-2; D not resolved. This CDR3 is built from 15 residues. V lost 4 bases, J lost 0 bases, and 12 bases lay in between. CDR1 and CDR2 (germline): ENHRY, SYGVKD. The CDR3 nucleotides read TGTGCCATCAGTGGATTTTCCAGAGCTAACTATGGCTACACCTTC. It is translated as CAISGFSRANYGYTF.

The genes are TRBV5-1 and TRBJ2-2, with D possibly being TRBD1 (6 bases). From germline, CDR1 is SGHRS and CDR2 YFSETQ. CDR3 length: 17 amino acids. Trimming stripped 1 base from V and 5 bases from J, with 18 bases between. The CDR3 reads CASSLYSGAGQTGELFF. The CDR3 bases are TGCGCCAGCAGCTTGTATTCAGGGGCGGGTCAGACCGGGGAGCTGTTTTTT.

The V call is TRBV4-1, the J call TRBJ2-1, with D unresolved. CDR3 length: 13 amino acids. From germline, CDR1 is MGHRA and CDR2 YSYEKL. Deletions cut 4 bases from V and 10 bases from J, with 14 bases between. CDR3 amino acids: CASSLGGGLEQFF. The CDR3 DNA reads TGCGCCAGCAGCCTAGGTGGTGGCCTCGAGCAGTTCTTC.

This chain links TRBV14 with TRBJ2-7, with D hard to call. Trimming removed 2 bases from V and 2 bases from J, with 10 bases in between. Germline CDR1 is SGHDN and CDR2 is FVKESK. This CDR3 comprises 14 residues. CDR3 DNA sequence: TGTGCCAGCAGCCAAATAGATTACCCCTACGAGCAGTACTTC. This translates into CASSQIDYPYEQYF.

Only one count was recorded for this clone. The gene calls are TRBV27 and TRBJ2-7; D is ambiguous. The CDR3 has 16 residues. CDR1 and CDR2 from the germline V gene are MNHEY and SMNVEV (reference sequence). The ends were cut back, 0 bases at V and 3 bases at J, with 15 bases in the middle. The CDR3 loop reads CASSLSPDGANYEQYF. The DNA for the CDR3 is TGTGCCAGCAGTTTATCCCCCGACGGAGCCAACTACGAGCAGTACTTC.

The chain has TRBV27 and TRBJ2-1, with TRBD2 matching 13 bases. In germline, CDR1 is MNHEY, CDR2 SMNVEV (reference sequence). This CDR3 has 17 amino acids. J was trimmed by 6 bases and V by 4 bases; bases with no gene match: 9. The CDR3 is CASSSRGRTSGSNEQFF. DNA of the CDR3: TGTGCCAGCAGTTCAAGAGGGAGGACTAGCGGGAGCAATGAGCAGTTCTTC.